These 32 T cell receptor beta chains share one sample of origin, sequenced in a study of cytomegalovirus exposure and HLA in healthy donors. The PCR contained 60 Vbeta and 13 Jbeta primers. Data came from immunoSEQ multiplex PCR; TCRdb stores just in-frame clones and leaves some out. The sample records some 96,000 clones, 78% being singletons. The sequencing sample was made of PBMCs. The receptors here all came from a woman in her fifties or sixties in good health and CMV-seronegative.

The rearrangement joins TRBV20-1 to TRBJ2-5; TRBD1 agrees at 7 bases. J lost 4 bases, V lost 8 bases, and 4 bases had no gene match. The CDR3 is made up of 11 amino acids. Germline V gives CDR1 DFQATT, CDR2 SNEGSKA (reference sequence). CDR3 sequence: CSPRGRETQYF. CDR3 in DNA: TGCAGTCCAAGGGGGCGAGAGACCCAGTACTTC.

The rearrangement joins TRBV28 to TRBJ2-7, with TRBD1 matching over 7 bases. V trimming: 6 bases; J trimming: 3 bases; junction bases outside the gene matches: 11. The CDR3 covers 15 residues. In germline, CDR1 is MDHEN, CDR2 SYDVKM. CDR3 sequence reads: CASRGQDASGYEQYF. The CDR3 nucleotides are TGTGCCAGCAGAGGACAGGACGCATCCGGCTACGAGCAGTACTTC.

The chain links TRBV18 to TRBJ1-2; 7 positions agree with TRBD1. V was pared by 2 bases and J by 3 bases, with 6 bases of the junction left unmatched. Germline CDR1 reads KGHSH; CDR2 reads LQKENI. The CDR3 covers 15 residues. CDR3: CASSPGTGADYGYTF. Written as DNA, the CDR3 is TGTGCCAGCTCACCAGGAACAGGGGCGGACTATGGCTACACCTTC.

The CDR3 DNA follows: TGCGCCAGCAGCACGCTACGGAACACTGAAGCTTTCTTT. Amino acid sequence: CASSTLRNTEAFF. This sequence joins TRBV5-1 and TRBJ1-1; no reliable D call. The CDR3 sequence is 13 residues long. CDR1 and CDR2 (germline): SGHRS, YFSETQ. V was pared by 4 bases and J by 1 base, with 8 bases between. Filled out from reference TRBV5-1 and TRBJ1-1, the complete variable domain reads KAGVTQTPRYLIKTRGQQVTLSCSPISGHRSVSWYQQTPGQGLQFLFEYFSETQRNKGNFPGRFSGRQFSNSRSEMNVSTLELGDSALYLCASSTLRNTEAFFGQGTRLTVV.

This rearrangement joins TRBV27 to TRBJ2-7, with 11 bases identical to TRBD2. Germline V gives CDR1 MNHEY, CDR2 SMNVEV (reference sequence). V trimming: 6 bases; J trimming: 3 bases; junction bases outside the gene matches: 4. The CDR3 totals 14 residues. Written as DNA, the CDR3 is TGTGCCAGCAGCCTAACTAGCGGGGGCTACGAGCAGTACTTC. This encodes CASSLTSGGYEQYF.

The J gene is TRBJ1-1, the V gene TRBV6-5; TRBD1 matches 8 bases. Germline V gives CDR1 MNHEY, CDR2 SVGAGI. The CDR3 consists of 14 residues. V lost 8 bases to trimming and J lost 2 bases; unmatched junction nucleotides: 7. The CDR3 bases are TGTGCCAGCGGCAGACAGGGGATCAACACTGAAGCTTTCTTT. Amino acids: CASGRQGINTEAFF.

The rearrangement uses TRBV19 and TRBJ1-1, with D possibly matching TRBD1 (6 bases). Per the germline V gene, CDR1 is LNHDA and CDR2 is SQIVND (reference sequence). Trimming pared 9 bases from V and 6 bases from J, leaving 17 bases between. The CDR3 spans 13 residues. CDR3 amino acids: CASQTTGWPEAFF. In DNA, the CDR3 is TGTGCCAGCCAGACTACAGGGTGGCCTGAAGCTTTCTTT.

The chain employs TRBV4-3 and TRBJ1-2; D uncertain. The CDR3 contains 14 residues. Per the germline V gene, CDR1 is LGHNA and CDR2 is YSLEER. V lost 0 bases and J lost 2, with 7 bases in between. The CDR3 bases are TGCGCCAGCAGCCAAGACCGTTCCAACTATGGCTACACCTTC. Encoded protein: CASSQDRSNYGYTF.

This clone occurred once. The chain is built from TRBV5-6 and TRBJ2-5; D ambiguous. Trimming removed 0 bases at V and 1 base at J, with 7 bases between. The germline V gene encodes CDR1 SGHDT and CDR2 YYEEEE. This CDR3 is 14 amino acids long. CDR3 loop: CASSLAASQETQYF. In DNA form, the CDR3 reads TGTGCCAGCAGCTTGGCGGCTAGCCAAGAGACCCAGTACTTC.

The chain joins TRBV9 to TRBJ2-5; 8 nucleotides match TRBD1. Losses at the gene ends were 5 bases for V and 2 bases for J; bases not matched to a gene: 8. Per germline, CDR1 SGDLS and CDR2 YYNGEE. The CDR3 loop spans 15 amino acids. The CDR3: CASSAGQGAQETQYF. CDR3 bases: TGTGCCAGCAGTGCCGGACAGGGAGCTCAAGAGACCCAGTACTTC. Variable domain in full (rest from reference TRBV9 and TRBJ2-5): DSGVTQTPKHLITATGQRVTLRCSPRSGDLSVYWYQQSLDQGLQFLIQYYNGEERAKGNILERFSAQQFPDLHSELNLSSLELGDSALYFCASSAGQGAQETQYFGPGTRLLVL.

The V gene is TRBV6-1, the J gene TRBJ1-5, with 9 bases aligning to TRBD1. The V gene end was trimmed by 5 bases and the J gene end by 7 bases; junction bases not matched to a gene: 6. Germline CDR1 and CDR2: MNHNS and SASEGT. The CDR3 contains 14 residues. The DNA of the CDR3 is TGTGCCAGCAGTTTAGGACAGGGGCGACAGCCCCAGCATTTT. The encoded protein is CASSLGQGRQPQHF.

The chain carries TRBV28 and TRBJ1-3; D perhaps matches TRBD1 (6 bases). V gave up 4 bases and J gave up 4 bases, with 23 bases separating them. The CDR3 has 18 amino acids. CDR1 MDHEN and CDR2 SYDVKM come from the germline V gene. The CDR3 spells CASSSNTGTTYMGNTIYF. CDR3 nucleotide sequence: TGTGCCAGCAGTTCAAACACCGGGACAACTTATATGGGAAACACCATATATTTT.

This sequence joins TRBV7-8 and TRBJ2-3, with 12 bases identical to TRBD2. Unmatched junction bases numbered 7, after V lost 1 base and J lost 5 bases. Germline CDR1 is SGHVS and CDR2 is FQNEAQ. The CDR3 loop spans 17 amino acids. CDR3 DNA: TGTGCCAGCAGCTTAGATTCTAGCGGGAGGGATGGAGATACGCAGTATTTT. It encodes CASSLDSSGRDGDTQYF.

This clone was found a few times. V gene TRBV19 combines with J gene TRBJ1-1; D is perhaps TRBD1 (5 bases). Trimming took 5 bases from V and 4 from J, leaving 11 bases between them. CDR1 and CDR2 from the germline V gene are LNHDA and SQIVND (reference sequence). The CDR3 has 13 amino acids. CDR3 nucleotides: TGTGCCAGTAGTCTAAGGGGAGGCACTGAAGCTTTCTTT. Translating it yields CASSLRGGTEAFF.

The chain employs TRBV28 and TRBJ1-5; possible D gene TRBD1, 5 bases. The ends were cut back, 7 bases at V and 0 bases at J, with 10 bases in the middle. Germline V gene lookup returns CDR1 MDHEN and CDR2 SYDVKM. The CDR3 covers 14 residues. CDR3 in DNA: TGTGCCAGCACAGGGAGGAATAGCAATCAGCCCCAGCATTTT. This codes for CASTGRNSNQPQHF.

The genes are TRBV29-1 and TRBJ1-4, with no clear D. Looked up from germline, CDR1 is SQVTM and CDR2 is ANQGSEA. Trimming left V 6 bases short and J 4 bases short, with 12 bases between. This CDR3 region has 13 residues. The DNA for the CDR3 is TGCAGCGTCTACCTAACGCTTAATGAAAAACTGTTTTTT. Encoded protein: CSVYLTLNEKLFF.

The genes are TRBV25-1 and TRBJ1-1, with 8 bases identical to TRBD1. CDR3 size: 14 residues. After removal of 5 bases from V and 4 bases from J, the junction contained 6 bases not matched to a gene. Germline-derived CDR1 and CDR2 are MGHDK and SYGVNS. This CDR3 is CASSSGTGVTEAFF. CDR3 sequence (DNA): TGTGCCAGCAGTTCCGGGACAGGAGTCACTGAAGCTTTCTTT.

V is TRBV5-1 and J is TRBJ2-5, with TRBD2 matching 8 bases. Germline loops: CDR1 SGHRS, CDR2 YFSETQ. The CDR3 spans 16 residues. V lost 3 bases and J lost 4; bases outside the gene matches: 11. The chain's CDR3 is CASSSSPGTRGETQYF. Here the CDR3 DNA reads TGCGCCAGCAGCTCAAGTCCCGGGACTAGGGGAGAGACCCAGTACTTC.

DNA for the CDR3: TGTGCCTGGAGCCTCGTTATTCGGTTAGCTAACTATGGCTACACCTTC. Protein sequence: CAWSLVIRLANYGYTF. The chain employs TRBV30 and TRBJ1-2; D is unresolved. This CDR3 is built from 16 residues. Germline lookup yields CDR1 GTSNPN and CDR2 SVGIG (reference sequence). The V and J ends lost 3 bases and 0 bases respectively, with 17 bases between them.

The chain recombines TRBV4-3 with TRBJ2-7; TRBD2 might be the D (6 bases). Germline V gene data show CDR1 as LGHNA and CDR2 as YSLEER. V shed 1 base and J shed 5 bases, with 21 bases lying between them. CDR3 length equals 17 residues. The DNA for the CDR3 is TGCGCCAGCAGCCAAGTAACGGGTGCGGGGCTGGGCAACGAGCAGTACTTC. This translates into CASSQVTGAGLGNEQYF.

The chain couples TRBV5-4 to TRBJ2-7; 9 bases are a match to TRBD1. CDR1 is SGHNT, CDR2 YYREEE, per germline (reference sequence). J gave up 5 bases and V 4 bases, and 7 bases lay outside the gene matches. The CDR3 contains 14 residues. CDR3 sequence: CASSLRTGVNEQYF. DNA of the CDR3: TGTGCCAGCAGCCTAAGGACAGGGGTTAACGAGCAGTACTTC.

This clone was detected a few times. The chain carries TRBV10-3 and TRBJ2-3, with 8 bases identical to TRBD2. Germline V gene lookup returns CDR1 ENHRY and CDR2 SYGVKD. The CDR3 has 17 residues. The trim removed 10 bases at V and 3 bases at J, leaving 18 bases unmatched. For the CDR3, the DNA is TGTGCCACCAATGGACTAGTGGCGGGGGGTGGGACAGATACGCAGTATTTT. The encoded protein is CATNGLVAGGGTDTQYF.

The chain couples TRBV10-2 to TRBJ1-2; D call uncertain. From germline, CDR1 is WSHSY and CDR2 SAAADI. Trimming cost V 2 bases and J 5 bases, with 12 bases left between them. The CDR3 is made up of 14 amino acids. CDR3 DNA sequence: TGCGCCAGCAGTGAGCCGTCGCGGGATTATGGCTACACCTTC. Translating gives CASSEPSRDYGYTF.

V is TRBV6-1 and J is TRBJ1-5, with D perhaps matching TRBD1 (5 bases). This CDR3 spans 13 amino acids. The germline V and J ends were trimmed by 2 bases and 7 bases, with 9 bases remaining between them. Germline V CDR1 and CDR2: MNHNS, SASEGT. The CDR3 coding sequence is TGTGCCAGCAGTGAACTAGGGGAACAGCCCCAGCATTTT. Translation gives CASSELGEQPQHF.

This clone was seen just once. The chain recombines TRBV2 with TRBJ2-1; D is unresolved. Trimming shortened V by 5 bases and J by 2 bases, and 16 bases separated the two germline ends. Germline CDR1 SNHLY, CDR2 FYNNEI. The CDR3 is 16 residues long. In nucleotides, the CDR3 is TGTGCCAGCAGTCCAAATACAGTCCCTCCCTACAATGAGCAGTTCTTC. It translates to CASSPNTVPPYNEQFF.

The chain employs TRBV4-3 and TRBJ1-1; D may be TRBD1 (6 bases). This CDR3 is 20 amino acids long. Between the trimmed V and J ends, which lost 8 bases and 4 bases, there was a span of 35 bases. Germline CDR1 reads LGHNA; CDR2 reads YSLEER. The CDR3 spells CASSGWVSAGASWSGTEAFF. The CDR3 DNA follows: TGCGCCAGCTCTGGTTGGGTCTCGGCAGGGGCAAGCTGGTCGGGCACTGAAGCTTTCTTT.

In DNA, the CDR3 is TGTGCCCAGGCGGGGGGACACCAAGAGACCCAGTACTTC. Amino acid sequence: CAQAGGHQETQYF. This chain connects TRBV30 to TRBJ2-5; 8 bases line up with TRBD2. This CDR3 spans 13 amino acids. The trim removed 8 bases at V and 0 bases at J, leaving 5 bases unmatched. In germline, CDR1 is GTSNPN, CDR2 SVGIG (reference sequence).

The chain recombines TRBV6-1 with TRBJ2-7; 8 positions agree with TRBD2. From germline, CDR1 is MNHNS and CDR2 SASEGT. J gave up 6 bases and V 6 bases, and 10 bases lay outside the gene matches. This CDR3 comprises 14 residues. The CDR3 DNA reads as TGTGCCAGCAGCCACGGGGGGGCAGCTCCCGAGCAGTACTTC. Translated: CASSHGGAAPEQYF.

The chain carries TRBV27 and TRBJ2-7; tentative D call: TRBD2 (6 bases). Germline V lookup: CDR1 MNHEY, CDR2 SMNVEV (reference sequence). The CDR3 spans 15 residues. V was trimmed by 6 bases and J by 0 bases, leaving 15 bases between them. The CDR3 DNA follows: TGTGCCAGCAGCGACTCGGGACTCCGCTCCTACGAGCAGTACTTC. Amino acid sequence: CASSDSGLRSYEQYF.

V and J are TRBV5-1 and TRBJ2-5; 7 bases are shared with TRBD1. The last part of the DNA fits TRBJ2-7 better; the J call may be wrong. This CDR3 has 14 residues. Germline V gives CDR1 SGHRS, CDR2 YFSETQ. The CDR3 region is CASTLGDSNYEQYF. CDR3 nucleotides: TGCGCCAGTACCTTAGGGGACAGCAACTACGAGCAGTACTTC.

As regards this clone: At one of its ends the junction is not consistent with the germline gene, which may arise from a read error. The chain carries TRBV5-1 and TRBJ2-1; D is unclear. Per the germline V gene, CDR1 is SGHRS and CDR2 is YFSETQ. The CDR3 is made up of 14 amino acids. The CDR3, as DNA: TGCGCCAGCAGCTTGCAGGTCTCCCACAATGAGCAGTTCTTC. Amino acids: CASSLQVSHNEQFF.

The genes are TRBV7-9 and TRBJ2-7, with D perhaps matching TRBD1 (5 bases). The CDR3 runs to 15 residues. In germline, CDR1 is SEHNR, CDR2 FQNEAQ (reference sequence). Trimming shortened V by 2 bases and J by 0 bases, and 11 bases separated the two germline ends. CDR3: CASSLLQGFSYEQYF. The CDR3 DNA reads as TGTGCCAGCAGCTTACTGCAGGGATTCTCCTACGAGCAGTACTTC.